These 32 T cell receptor beta chains originate from one sample sequenced in a study of cytomegalovirus exposure and HLA in healthy donors (dated by TCRdb to about 2017). Library method: the immunoSEQ multiplex PCR assay. A mixture of 60 forward primers for TCR Vbeta segments and 13 reverse primers for TCR Jbeta segments was used in the multiplex PCR. Drawn from immuneACCESS, this table holds only the in-frame rearrangements with V and J called that TCRdb kept. Clones are partly lost; checked studies trace under half to an unresolved V gene and leave the rest unexplained. The sample includes more than 85,000 clones, with over 75% observed a single time. The top ten clones comprise 8.6% of the sample. Sequenced input: PBMCs. The receptors stem from a woman aged 40 to 50 in good health and CMV-seropositive.

The chain links TRBV28 to TRBJ2-6; no reliable D call. There are 14 residues in the CDR3. Trimming took 4 bases from V and 5 from J, leaving 9 bases between them. The germline CDR1 and CDR2 sequences are MDHEN and SYDVKM. CDR3: CASSYTNRANVLTF. The CDR3 DNA is TGTGCCAGCAGTTATACGAACAGGGCCAACGTCCTGACTTTC.

This clone was picked up one time. The V gene is TRBV28, the J gene TRBJ2-4; 8 bases line up with TRBD2. This CDR3 is 15 amino acids long. Germline V CDR1 and CDR2: MDHEN, SYDVKM. The ends lost 6 bases at V and 3 bases at J; junction bases unmatched: 7. CDR3 loop: CASSRALAVKNIQYF. CDR3 coding DNA: TGTGCCAGCAGCCGAGCACTAGCGGTCAAAAACATTCAGTACTTC.

The rearrangement uses TRBV5-1 and TRBJ2-1; 7 bases map to TRBD1. The CDR3 has 15 amino acids. The germline V gene has CDR1 SGHRS and CDR2 YFSETQ. The trim removed 0 bases at V and 9 bases at J, leaving 9 bases unmatched. The CDR3 sequence: CASSLGQGFVSEQFF. The CDR3 nucleotides are TGCGCCAGCAGCTTGGGACAGGGTTTCGTCAGTGAGCAGTTCTTC.

The genes are TRBV5-3 and TRBJ1-1; perhaps TRBD1 as D (5 bases). TRBV5-3 is identified as an open reading frame with a role that is uncertain. Between the trimmed V and J ends, which lost 9 bases and 1 base, there was a span of 22 bases. CDR3 size: 16 residues. As DNA, the CDR3 is TGTGCCAAAACGGGGGACCTAAAAGGGGCGAACACTGAAGCTTTCTTT. This encodes CAKTGDLKGANTEAFF.

The V call is TRBV29-1, the J call TRBJ2-7, with D perhaps TRBD1 (6 bases). The CDR3 has 12 residues. Germline CDR1 reads SQVTM; CDR2 reads ANQGSEA. Trimming stripped 7 bases from V and 2 bases from J, with 12 bases between. The DNA of the CDR3 is TGCAGCGCCGGACAGTATGCCTACGAGCAGTACTTC. Its protein product is CSAGQYAYEQYF.

J is TRBJ2-7 and V is TRBV27; 8 positions agree with TRBD1. Germline CDR1 MNHEY, CDR2 SMNVEV (reference sequence). V lost 4 bases and J lost 7; bases outside the gene matches: 12. CDR3 size: 15 residues. The CDR3, as DNA: TGTGCCAGCAGTTACACGACAGGGGCACAAGGGGAGCAGTACTTC. It encodes CASSYTTGAQGEQYF.

This clone showed up just a few times. V gene TRBV4-1 combines with J gene TRBJ2-1, with D unresolved. Trimming stripped 2 bases from V and 7 bases from J, with 12 bases between. The CDR3 runs to 14 residues. Germline V lookup: CDR1 MGHRA, CDR2 YSYEKL. The CDR3 DNA sequence: TGCGCCAGCAGCCAAACGGTCTTTGAGAATGAGCAGTTCTTC. Translating gives CASSQTVFENEQFF.

The rearrangement links TRBV7-9 to TRBJ2-2; a possible D gene is TRBD2 (5 bases). The germline CDR1 and CDR2 sequences are SEHNR and FQNEAQ (reference sequence). Trimming took off 7 bases at V and 4 bases at J, with 16 bases between the two ends. CDR3 size: 15 residues. The CDR3 is CASIPTTISTGELFF. CDR3 sequence (DNA): TGTGCCAGCATCCCGACTACCATCAGCACCGGGGAGCTGTTTTTT. Complete variable domain (other parts from reference TRBV7-9 and TRBJ2-2): DTGVSQNPRHKITKRGQNVTFRCDPISEHNRLYWYRQTLGQGPEFLTYFQNEAQLEKSRLLSDRFSAERPKGSFSTLEIQRTEQGDSAMYLCASIPTTISTGELFFGEGSRLTVL.

This clone has only one observation. The V and J genes are TRBV10-3 and TRBJ1-4; D is undetermined. This CDR3 is 13 amino acids long. The germline V and J ends were trimmed by 3 bases and 8 bases, with 10 bases remaining between them. The V gene's germline CDR1 is ENHRY and CDR2 SYGVKD. This CDR3 is CAISDGEREKLFF. In nucleotides, the CDR3 is TGTGCCATCAGTGACGGGGAAAGGGAAAAACTGTTTTTT.

The chain is built from TRBV4-2 and TRBJ2-7, with 12 bases fitting TRBD2. Germline-derived CDR1 and CDR2 are LGHNA and YNFKEQ. V was pared by 4 bases and J by 3 bases, with 7 bases of the junction left unmatched. The CDR3 sequence is 16 residues long. The CDR3 loop is CASSPTTSGGIYEQYF. The DNA for the CDR3 is TGTGCCAGCAGCCCAACGACTAGCGGGGGCATCTACGAGCAGTACTTC.

V and J are TRBV13 and TRBJ2-3; the D is unclear. Per germline, CDR1 PRHDT and CDR2 FYEKMQ (reference sequence). V was shortened by 2 bases and J by 0 bases, with 15 bases between the two germline ends. This CDR3 region has 17 residues. The CDR3 loop reads CASSLSPIMASTDTQYF. Written as DNA, the CDR3 is TGTGCCAGCAGCTTATCACCCATAATGGCTAGCACAGATACGCAGTATTTT.

The chain employs TRBV28 and TRBJ2-2; 10 bases match TRBD2. In germline, CDR1 is MDHEN, CDR2 SYDVKM. The V segment lost 3 bases and the J segment 5 bases; nucleotides outside the gene matches: 6. The CDR3 has 16 residues. The CDR3 spells CASSFPSGRGTGELFF. The CDR3 DNA sequence: TGTGCCAGCAGTTTCCCAAGCGGGAGGGGGACCGGGGAGCTGTTTTTT.

This clone has only a few counts. The chain uses TRBV5-4 and TRBJ1-4; D perhaps matches TRBD1 (5 bases). V shed 4 bases and J shed 4 bases, with 11 bases lying between them. Germline loops: CDR1 SGHNT, CDR2 YYREEE (reference sequence). The CDR3 runs 14 residues. The CDR3 region has the DNA TGTGCCAGCAGCCCGGGGGGAGGTAATGAAAAACTGTTTTTT. Its protein is CASSPGGGNEKLFF.

This clone was detected only a few times. The chain employs TRBV4-1 and TRBJ1-1; perhaps TRBD1 as D (6 bases). The CDR3 totals 14 residues. In germline, CDR1 is MGHRA, CDR2 YSYEKL. Trimming cost V 8 bases and J 4 bases, with 17 bases left between them. For the CDR3, the DNA is TGCGCCAGCTCTCTTCTCAGGGGTGGCACTGAAGCTTTCTTT. Amino acid sequence: CASSLLRGGTEAFF.

The V call is TRBV19, the J call TRBJ2-1, with TRBD2 identical over 10 bases. This CDR3 contains 15 residues. V dropped 0 bases and J dropped 7; count of bases not matched to a gene: 3. From germline, CDR1 is LNHDA and CDR2 SQIVND (reference sequence). The CDR3 DNA reads as TGTGCCAGTAGTATAGAGGTAGCGGGGGGAAATGAGCAGTTCTTC. This codes for CASSIEVAGGNEQFF.

This clone was counted only a few times. V usage is TRBV28 and J usage is TRBJ1-2, with 7 positions matching TRBD1. Germline CDR1 reads MDHEN; CDR2 reads SYDVKM. The trim removed 6 bases at V and 3 bases at J, leaving 19 bases unmatched. This CDR3 spans 18 amino acids. The CDR3 reads CASRISGGGTIRDYGYTF. The CDR3 nucleotides read TGTGCCAGCAGGATCTCAGGGGGTGGAACTATTAGGGACTATGGCTACACCTTC.

The chain is built from TRBV4-1 and TRBJ1-5; 7 nucleotides match TRBD1. V dropped 3 bases and J dropped 1; count of bases not matched to a gene: 3. Germline values: CDR1 MGHRA, CDR2 YSYEKL. This CDR3 region has 15 residues. The chain's CDR3 is CASSQTGRSNQPQHF. CDR3 coding DNA: TGCGCCAGCAGCCAGACAGGGAGGAGCAATCAGCCCCAGCATTTT.

CDR3 sequence (DNA): TGTGCCAGCAGCTTTGGGCCGGGATCTGGAAACACCATATATTTT. Residues: CASSFGPGSGNTIYF. The genes are TRBV7-9 and TRBJ1-3; no definite D call. Trimming took 3 bases from V and 1 from J, leaving 10 bases between them. Germline assignment: CDR1 SEHNR and CDR2 FQNEAQ (reference sequence). The CDR3 has 15 residues.

The chain is built from TRBV28 and TRBJ1-2; the D gene is possibly TRBD1 (6 bases). Per germline, CDR1 MDHEN and CDR2 SYDVKM. Trimming stripped 5 bases from V and 2 bases from J, with 18 bases between. The CDR3 totals 16 residues. As DNA, the CDR3 is TGTGCCAGCAGTGGGGAGTGGCAGGGGCCAAACTATGGCTACACCTTC. As protein: CASSGEWQGPNYGYTF.

This clone appeared once. The chain joins TRBV27 to TRBJ2-1; D may be TRBD2 (6 bases). Germline V gene data show CDR1 as MNHEY and CDR2 as SMNVEV (reference sequence). Trimming cost V 5 bases and J 9 bases, with 17 bases left between them. The CDR3 consists of 14 residues. The CDR3 spells CASSAGTGDGEQFF. Here the CDR3 DNA reads TGTGCCAGCAGTGCCGGGACTGGAGATGGTGAGCAGTTCTTC.

This clone was observed a handful of times. The chain is built from TRBV7-9 and TRBJ1-4, with D tentatively TRBD1 (6 bases). CDR1 is SEHNR and CDR2 is FQNEAQ in the germline V gene (reference sequence). The CDR3 loop spans 15 amino acids. V was trimmed by 4 bases and J by 6 bases, leaving 15 bases between them. CDR3 residues: CASSSRGGIDEKLFF. Written as DNA, the CDR3 is TGTGCCAGCAGCTCAAGGGGGGGAATAGATGAAAAACTGTTTTTT.

This clone was observed a single time. The rearrangement links TRBV4-3 to TRBJ2-7; 10 nucleotides align to TRBD2. With V trimmed by 4 bases and J by 2 bases, 8 bases remained unmatched. Looked up from germline, CDR1 is LGHNA and CDR2 is YSLEER. The CDR3 runs to 16 residues. CDR3 coding DNA: TGCGCCAGCAGCCGCTTTAGCGGGGGGCCCACCTACGAGCAGTACTTC. It encodes CASSRFSGGPTYEQYF.

The V gene is TRBV9, the J gene TRBJ1-2, with D hard to call. The CDR3 runs 17 residues. V lost 4 bases to trimming and J lost 0 bases, with 19 bases between them. In germline, CDR1 is SGDLS, CDR2 YYNGEE. In DNA form, the CDR3 reads TGTGCCAGCAGCACTCCGGACGGGGAGAGCCCTAACTATGGCTACACCTTC. This codes for CASSTPDGESPNYGYTF.

This chain uses TRBV27 with TRBJ1-2; D might be TRBD1 (5 bases). The CDR3 has 15 amino acids. Germline CDR1 reads MNHEY; CDR2 reads SMNVEV (reference sequence). V was pared by 6 bases and J by 2 bases, with 16 bases between. The CDR3 reads CASSKDINRNYGYTF. Written as DNA, the CDR3 is TGTGCCAGCAGCAAAGACATCAACAGGAACTATGGCTACACCTTC.

The CDR3 loop is CASSLGAGGDSNQPQHF. In nucleotides, the CDR3 is TGCGCCAGCAGCTTGGGGGCAGGGGGAGATAGCAATCAGCCCCAGCATTTT. This chain connects TRBV5-1 to TRBJ1-5, with 7 bases lining up with TRBD1. CDR1 and CDR2 from the germline V gene are SGHRS and YFSETQ. This CDR3 is 17 amino acids long. The trim removed 0 bases at V and 0 bases at J, leaving 6 bases unmatched.

The V and J genes are TRBV28 and TRBJ2-7; D is ambiguous. Germline CDR1 is MDHEN and CDR2 is SYDVKM. The CDR3 consists of 13 residues. The ends were cut back, 6 bases at V and 7 bases at J, with 16 bases in the middle. The CDR3 is CASRITPNGEQYF. CDR3 bases: TGTGCCAGCAGGATAACCCCCAACGGGGAGCAGTACTTC.

The chain has TRBV5-1 and TRBJ2-3; 7 nucleotides match TRBD1. The V segment lost 7 bases and the J segment 5 bases; nucleotides outside the gene matches: 10. The CDR3 is made up of 14 amino acids. In germline, CDR1 is SGHRS, CDR2 YFSETQ. The CDR3 protein is CASGQAQALDTQYF. The CDR3 DNA follows: TGCGCCAGCGGACAGGCACAAGCATTAGATACGCAGTATTTT.

In this sample, this clone turned up once. The rearrangement uses TRBV7-2 and TRBJ1-2; 9 bases align to TRBD1. CDR1 and CDR2 (germline): SGHTA, FQGNSA. The CDR3 totals 16 residues. The junction had 10 bases not matched to a gene; V was cut back by 4 bases and J by 4 bases. Here the CDR3 DNA reads TGTGCCAGCAGCTGGACAGGGGCCACGCTTCGCTATGGCTACACCTTC. Its translation: CASSWTGATLRYGYTF.

The gene calls are TRBV7-6 and TRBJ2-7, with a weak D call TRBD2 (6 bases). Trimming left V 4 bases short and J 7 bases short, with 17 bases between. Germline CDR1 and CDR2: SGHVS and FNYEAQ. The CDR3 consists of 14 residues. In DNA form, the CDR3 reads TGTGCCAGCAGCTCCCTGGAGGGAGTAGGGGAGCAGTACTTC. It specifies CASSSLEGVGEQYF.

The chain couples TRBV7-2 to TRBJ1-5; D possibly corresponds to TRBD1 (6 bases). Trimming stripped 1 base from V and 7 bases from J, with 14 bases between. The CDR3 spans 15 residues. Germline V lookup: CDR1 SGHTA, CDR2 FQGNSA. CDR3 bases: TGTGCCAGCAGCTTAGTTGGGGGGGGCAGGCAGCCCCAGCATTTT. It encodes CASSLVGGGRQPQHF. The whole variable domain, filled in from reference TRBV7-2 and TRBJ1-5, reads GAGVSQSPSNKVTEKGKDVELRCDPISGHTALYWYRQSLGQGLEFLIYFQGNSAPDKSGLPSDRFSAERTGGSVSTLTIQRTQQEDSAVYLCASSLVGGGRQPQHFGDGTRLSIL.

The V call is TRBV7-9, the J call TRBJ1-2; 7 bases fit TRBD1. CDR3 length equals 15 residues. Trimming at V came to 2 bases and at J to 1 base, leaving 4 bases not matched to a gene. The germline CDR1 and CDR2 sequences are SEHNR and FQNEAQ (reference sequence). CDR3 coding DNA: TGTGCCAGCAGCTTATCGCAGGGGGTTAACTATGGCTACACCTTC. Protein sequence: CASSLSQGVNYGYTF.

This chain uses TRBV4-1 with TRBJ1-1, with a possible D match to TRBD1 (5 bases). V lost 3 bases and J 4 bases, leaving 15 bases between the germline ends. Per germline, CDR1 MGHRA and CDR2 YSYEKL. This CDR3 has 15 amino acids. CDR3 loop: CASSHGAGGTTEAFF. The CDR3 DNA sequence: TGCGCCAGCAGCCACGGAGCCGGGGGAACCACTGAAGCTTTCTTT.